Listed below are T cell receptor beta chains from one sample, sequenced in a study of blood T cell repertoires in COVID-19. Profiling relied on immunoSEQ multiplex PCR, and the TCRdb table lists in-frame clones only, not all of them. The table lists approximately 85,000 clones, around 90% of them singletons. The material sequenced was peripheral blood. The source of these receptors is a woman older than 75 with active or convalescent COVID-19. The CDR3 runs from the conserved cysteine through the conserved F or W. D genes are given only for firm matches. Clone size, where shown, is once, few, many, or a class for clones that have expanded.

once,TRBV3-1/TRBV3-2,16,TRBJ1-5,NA,CASSQEVQGPELPQHF,TGTGCCAGCAGCCAAGAGGTACAGGGCCCTGAGCTGCCCCAGCATTTT
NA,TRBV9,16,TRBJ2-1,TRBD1,CASSAAGTGGNNEQFF,TGTGCCAGCAGCGCCGCCGGGACAGGGGGAAACAATGAGCAGTTCTTC
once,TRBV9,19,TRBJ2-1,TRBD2,CASSVGGTSGRIEDNEQFF,TGTGCCAGCAGCGTAGGGGGGACTAGCGGGAGGATCGAAGACAATGAGCAGTTCTTC
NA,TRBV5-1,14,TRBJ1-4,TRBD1,CASSGGTGGRWLFF,TGCGCCAGCAGCGGAGGGACAGGCGGCAGATGGTTGTTTTTT
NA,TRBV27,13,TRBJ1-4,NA,CASRRQGEEKLFF,TGTGCCAGCAGGAGGCAGGGTGAGGAAAAACTGTTTTTT
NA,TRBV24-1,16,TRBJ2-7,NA,CATSDAGPQESYEQYF,TGTGCCACCAGTGATGCGGGACCCCAGGAATCCTACGAGCAGTACTTC
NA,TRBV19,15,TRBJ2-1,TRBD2,CASSLLAGGPGEQFF,TGTGCCAGTAGTCTACTAGCGGGAGGGCCGGGTGAGCAGTTCTTC
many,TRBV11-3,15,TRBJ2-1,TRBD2,CASSPGTSGANEQFF,TGTGCCAGCAGCCCAGGGACTAGCGGGGCCAATGAGCAGTTCTTC
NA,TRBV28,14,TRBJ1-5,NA,CASGPGQLNQPQHF,TGTGCCAGCGGACCTGGACAGCTCAATCAGCCCCAGCATTTT
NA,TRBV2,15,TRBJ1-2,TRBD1,CASSTTGGGVYGYTF,TGTGCCAGCAGTACTACAGGGGGCGGGGTCTATGGCTACACCTTC
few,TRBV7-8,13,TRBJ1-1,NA,CASSLQENTEAFF,TGTGCCAGCAGCTTACAGGAGAACACTGAAGCTTTCTTT
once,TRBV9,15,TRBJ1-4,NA,CASSESGVVNEKLFF,TGTGCCAGCAGCGAATCAGGGGTAGTTAATGAAAAACTGTTTTTT
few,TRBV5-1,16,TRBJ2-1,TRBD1,CASSYAMGQGGNEQFF,TGCGCCAGCAGCTACGCTATGGGACAGGGTGGGAATGAGCAGTTCTTC
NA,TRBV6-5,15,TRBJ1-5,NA,CASSYSTRVGQPQHF,TGTGCCAGCAGTTACTCGACCAGGGTCGGTCAGCCCCAGCATTTT
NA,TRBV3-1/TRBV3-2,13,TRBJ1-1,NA,CASSGVGGTEAFF,TGTGCCAGCAGCGGGGTAGGGGGCACTGAAGCTTTCTTT
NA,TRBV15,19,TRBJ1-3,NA,CATSRSPRGAGTTGNTIYF,TGTGCCACCAGCAGATCCCCCCGAGGAGCCGGGACAACCGGAAACACCATATATTTT
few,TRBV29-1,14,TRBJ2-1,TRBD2,CSVEWLAGGNEQFF,TGCAGCGTTGAATGGCTAGCGGGAGGCAATGAGCAGTTCTTC
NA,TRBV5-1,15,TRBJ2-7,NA,CASSLLGRGSYEQYF,TGCGCCAGCAGCTTGCTTGGGCGGGGTTCCTACGAGCAGTACTTC
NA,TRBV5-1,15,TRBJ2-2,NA,CASKGGSGATGELFF,TGCGCCAGCAAGGGAGGTAGCGGAGCTACCGGGGAGCTGTTTTTT
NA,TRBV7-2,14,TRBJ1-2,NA,CASSLFEGTLGYTF,TGTGCCAGCAGCTTATTTGAGGGTACGCTTGGCTACACCTTC
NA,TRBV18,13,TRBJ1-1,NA,CASSPKGGTEAFF,TGTGCCAGCTCACCTAAAGGGGGAACTGAAGCTTTCTTT
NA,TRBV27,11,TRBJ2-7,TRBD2,CASSLRGEQYF,TGTGCCAGCAGCCTGCGGGGGGAGCAGTACTTC
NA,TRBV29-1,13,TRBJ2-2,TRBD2,CSVGLAGTGELFF,TGCAGCGTGGGACTAGCGGGGACCGGGGAGCTGTTTTTT
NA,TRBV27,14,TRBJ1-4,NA,CASSLREGKGKLFF,TGTGCCAGCAGTCTTCGGGAGGGGAAGGGAAAACTGTTTTTT
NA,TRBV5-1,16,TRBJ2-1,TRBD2,CASSLGLAGFYNEQFF,TGCGCCAGCAGCTTGGGGCTAGCGGGCTTCTACAATGAGCAGTTCTTC
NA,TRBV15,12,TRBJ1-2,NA,CATSNSGRGYTF,TGTGCCACCAGCAATAGCGGTAGAGGCTACACCTTC
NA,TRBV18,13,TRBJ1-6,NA,CASSPANNSPLHF,TGTGCCAGCTCACCGGCAAATAATTCACCCCTCCACTTT
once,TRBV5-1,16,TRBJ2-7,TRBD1,CASSLDRGLRLYEQYF,TGCGCCAGCAGCCTCGACAGGGGTCTACGTCTCTACGAGCAGTACTTC
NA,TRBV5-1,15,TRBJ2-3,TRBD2,CASSLFVGGTDTQYF,TGCGCCAGCAGCTTGTTTGTGGGAGGGACAGATACGCAGTATTTT
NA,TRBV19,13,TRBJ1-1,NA,CASSIRDNTEAFF,TGTGCCAGTAGTATTAGAGATAACACTGAAGCTTTCTTT
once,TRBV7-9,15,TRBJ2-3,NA,CASSLVQGDADTQYF,TGTGCCAGCAGCTTAGTACAGGGAGACGCAGATACGCAGTATTTT
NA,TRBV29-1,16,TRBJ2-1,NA,CSVQFLAGTGGNEQFF,TGCAGCGTCCAATTTTTGGCGGGAACCGGGGGCAATGAGCAGTTCTTC
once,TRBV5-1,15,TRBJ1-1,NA,CASSYGQGRNTEAFF,TGCGCCAGCAGTTACGGGCAGGGGCGGAACACTGAAGCTTTCTTT
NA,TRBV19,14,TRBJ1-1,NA,CASSITGIATEAFF,TGTGCCAGTAGCATTACAGGGATAGCCACTGAAGCTTTCTTT
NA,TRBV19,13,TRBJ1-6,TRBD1,CASRQDRDSPLHF,TGTGCCAGTAGACAGGACAGGGATTCACCCCTCCACTTT